This entry lists 15 T cell receptor beta chains sequenced from one sample in a study of blood T cell repertoires in COVID-19. Repertoires were generated with immunoSEQ multiplex PCR, while TCRdb's copy carries only in-frame clones and drops some. The table lists 200,000 to 250,000 clones, approximately 75% of them singletons. The sample consisted of PBMCs or T cells enriched from blood (not recorded which). The receptors shown here come from a middle-aged man who had recovered from COVID-19.

The genes are TRBV10-3 and TRBJ1-1, with TRBD1 matching 8 bases. V dropped 6 bases and J dropped 3; count of bases not matched to a gene: 3. This CDR3 region has 13 residues. Germline assignment: CDR1 ENHRY and CDR2 SYGVKD. The CDR3 sequence: CAIRQGAYTEAFF. The CDR3 DNA reads as TGTGCCATCAGGCAGGGGGCGTACACTGAAGCTTTCTTT.

This clone was recorded at least ten times. The chain is built from TRBV9 and TRBJ2-3; the D gene is possibly TRBD2 (5 bases). The length of the CDR3 is 15 residues. Germline V CDR1 and CDR2: SGDLS, YYNGEE. Trimming pared 0 bases from V and 2 bases from J, leaving 10 bases between. DNA for the CDR3: TGTGCCAGCAGCGTAGGCGACTATATCACAGATACGCAGTATTTT. Protein product: CASSVGDYITDTQYF. Using reference TRBV9 and TRBJ2-3 for the parts outside the CDR3, the full variable domain is DSGVTQTPKHLITATGQRVTLRCSPRSGDLSVYWYQQSLDQGLQFLIQYYNGEERAKGNILERFSAQQFPDLHSELNLSSLELGDSALYFCASSVGDYITDTQYFGPGTRLTVL.

This clone has a handful of counts. This sequence joins TRBV9 and TRBJ2-3; a weak D match, TRBD2 (6 bases). Trimming took 3 bases from V and 2 from J, leaving 10 bases between them. Germline CDR1 SGDLS, CDR2 YYNGEE. The CDR3 has 14 amino acids. The CDR3 region is CASSGGGTTDTQYF. In DNA, the CDR3 is TGTGCCAGCAGCGGGGGCGGGACCACAGATACGCAGTATTTT.

This sequence joins TRBV2 and TRBJ1-4, with 7 bases lining up with TRBD1. Germline CDR1 reads SNHLY; CDR2 reads FYNNEI. This CDR3 is 15 amino acids long. V shed 7 bases, J shed 3 bases, and the junction held 8 bases outside the gene matches. CDR3: CASKGYRGSNEKLFF. DNA for the CDR3: TGTGCCAGCAAGGGTTACAGGGGTTCTAATGAAAAACTGTTTTTT.

This sequence joins TRBV5-1 and TRBJ1-6; the match to TRBD1 covers 10 bases. The V and J ends lost 3 bases and 6 bases, in that order; junction bases with no gene match: 6. From germline, CDR1 is SGHRS and CDR2 YFSETQ. The CDR3 loop spans 16 amino acids. The CDR3: CASSSSRDRGNSPLHF. For the CDR3, the DNA is TGCGCCAGCAGCTCAAGCCGGGACAGGGGTAATTCACCCCTCCACTTT.

The chain combines TRBV19 with TRBJ1-3, with D possibly being TRBD1 (5 bases). Germline-derived CDR1 and CDR2 are LNHDA and SQIVND (reference sequence). Trimming cost V 1 base and J 0 bases, with 13 bases left between them. The length of the CDR3 is 17 residues. The CDR3 sequence is CASSIGAGPFSGNTIYF. The CDR3 nucleotides are TGTGCCAGTAGTATAGGGGCAGGGCCCTTCTCTGGAAACACCATATATTTT.

V usage is TRBV5-1 and J usage is TRBJ1-2; 9 bases map to TRBD1. The V and J ends lost 4 bases and 8 bases, in that order; junction bases with no gene match: 6. Germline V gene sequence: CDR1 SGHRS, CDR2 YFSETQ. This CDR3 is 13 amino acids long. CDR3 sequence: CASSRQGVRGYTF. CDR3 sequence (DNA): TGCGCCAGCAGCCGACAGGGGGTTAGAGGCTACACCTTC.

V gene TRBV7-3 combines with J gene TRBJ2-3; 9 nucleotides line up with TRBD1. V shed 1 base, J shed 0 bases, and the junction held 5 bases outside the gene matches. The CDR3 totals 17 residues. The V gene's germline CDR1 is SGHTA and CDR2 FQGTGA. The CDR3 coding sequence is TGTGCCAGCAGCTTAATCGGGACAGGGCTAAGCACAGATACGCAGTATTTT. This translates into CASSLIGTGLSTDTQYF.

This rearrangement joins TRBV14 to TRBJ1-1, with D perhaps TRBD1 (5 bases). The germline V gene encodes CDR1 SGHDN and CDR2 FVKESK. Trimming stripped 0 bases from V and 4 bases from J, with 15 bases between. The CDR3 totals 16 residues. The CDR3 DNA follows: TGTGCCAGCAGCCAAGATCTCGGGCAGGGTGGCACTGAAGCTTTCTTT. As protein: CASSQDLGQGGTEAFF. Drawing the rest from reference TRBV14 and TRBJ1-1, the complete variable domain is EAGVTQFPSHSVIEKGQTVTLRCDPISGHDNLYWYRRVMGKEIKFLLHFVKESKQDESGMPNNRFLAERTGGTYSTLKVQPAELEDSGVYFCASSQDLGQGGTEAFFGQGTRLTVV.

This clone was observed once. J is TRBJ1-1 and V is TRBV25-1; 7 bases are a match to TRBD1. This CDR3 has 12 amino acids. The germline V gene has CDR1 MGHDK and CDR2 SYGVNS. The trim removed 2 bases at V and 10 bases at J, leaving 4 bases unmatched. In DNA form, the CDR3 reads TGTGCCAGCAGTGAAGACAGGGTAGGAGCTTTCTTT. Translation gives CASSEDRVGAFF.

CDR3 bases: TGCGCCAGCAGCGGTTCTAGCGGGACCTCCTACAATGAGCAGTTCTTC. Translation: CASSGSSGTSYNEQFF. This chain joins TRBV5-1 and TRBJ2-1; 9 nucleotides align to TRBD2. J gave up 0 bases and V 4 bases, and 5 bases lay outside the gene matches. The length of the CDR3 is 16 residues. The germline V gene has CDR1 SGHRS and CDR2 YFSETQ. Full variable domain (outside the CDR3, taken from reference TRBV5-1 and TRBJ2-1): KAGVTQTPRYLIKTRGQQVTLSCSPISGHRSVSWYQQTPGQGLQFLFEYFSETQRNKGNFPGRFSGRQFSNSRSEMNVSTLELGDSALYLCASSGSSGTSYNEQFFGPGTRLTVL.

This chain joins TRBV28 and TRBJ1-2; D might be TRBD1 (6 bases). The V end lost 4 bases, the J end lost 4 bases, and 19 bases lay between the germline ends. The CDR3 sequence is 16 residues long. Looked up from germline, CDR1 is MDHEN and CDR2 is SYDVKM. CDR3 loop: CASSSTDSAIIYGYTF. The CDR3 bases are TGTGCCAGCAGTTCGACGGACAGTGCAATTATCTATGGCTACACCTTC.

V is TRBV10-3 and J is TRBJ2-1; 14 bases agree with TRBD2. Germline CDR1 is ENHRY and CDR2 is SYGVKD. The V and J ends lost 0 bases and 8 bases, in that order; junction bases with no gene match: 3. The CDR3 has 16 residues. Written as DNA, the CDR3 is TGTGCCATCAGTGAGTCGGGGACTAGCGGGAGATATGAGCAGTTCTTC. Residues: CAISESGTSGRYEQFF.

The chain joins TRBV5-1 to TRBJ1-3, with 9 bases identical to TRBD1. Germline V gives CDR1 SGHRS, CDR2 YFSETQ. This CDR3 is built from 17 residues. V lost 0 bases and J lost 0; bases outside the gene matches: 4. This CDR3 reads CASSLAGTGSSGNTIYF. The CDR3 region has the DNA TGCGCCAGCAGCTTGGCCGGGACAGGGAGCTCTGGAAACACCATATATTTT.

The chain uses TRBV3-1 (or the pseudogene TRBV3-2) and TRBJ2-5; D possibly corresponds to TRBD2 (5 bases). The V end was cut by 2 bases, the J end by 1 base, with 20 bases between. The CDR3 contains 18 residues. Germline values: CDR1 LGHDT, CDR2 YNNKEL (reference sequence). In DNA, the CDR3 is TGTGCCAGCAGCCAACGCCAAGCAGCGGTTCGTACCCAAGAGACCCAGTACTTC. It translates to CASSQRQAAVRTQETQYF.